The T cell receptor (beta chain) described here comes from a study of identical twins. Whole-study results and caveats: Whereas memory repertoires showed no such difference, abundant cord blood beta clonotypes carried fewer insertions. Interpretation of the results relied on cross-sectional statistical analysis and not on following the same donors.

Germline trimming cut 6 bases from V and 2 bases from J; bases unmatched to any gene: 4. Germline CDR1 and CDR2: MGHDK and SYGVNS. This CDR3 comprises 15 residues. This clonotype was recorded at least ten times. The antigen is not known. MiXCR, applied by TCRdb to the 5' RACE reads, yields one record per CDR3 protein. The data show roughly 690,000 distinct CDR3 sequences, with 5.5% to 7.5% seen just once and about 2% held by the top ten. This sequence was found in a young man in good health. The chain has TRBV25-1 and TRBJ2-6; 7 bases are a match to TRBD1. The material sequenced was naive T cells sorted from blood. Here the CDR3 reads CASRETGPGANVLTF. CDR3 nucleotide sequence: TGTGCCAGCAGGGAGACAGGGCCTGGGGCCAACGTCCTGACTTTC.